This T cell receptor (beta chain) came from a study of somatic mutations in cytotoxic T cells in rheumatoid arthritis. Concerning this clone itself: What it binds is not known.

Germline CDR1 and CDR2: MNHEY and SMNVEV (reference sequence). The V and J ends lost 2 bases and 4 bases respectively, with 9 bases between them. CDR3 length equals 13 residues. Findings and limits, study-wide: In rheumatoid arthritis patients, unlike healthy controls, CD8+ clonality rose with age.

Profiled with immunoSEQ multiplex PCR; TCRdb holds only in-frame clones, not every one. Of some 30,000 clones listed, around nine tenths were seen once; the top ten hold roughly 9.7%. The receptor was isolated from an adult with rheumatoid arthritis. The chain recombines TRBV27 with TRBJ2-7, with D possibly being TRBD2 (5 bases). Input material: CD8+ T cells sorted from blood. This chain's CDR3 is CASSLSVAYEQYF. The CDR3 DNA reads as TGTGCCAGCAGTTTAAGTGTAGCGTACGAGCAGTACTTC.